The T cell receptor beta chain under discussion was sequenced for a study of T cell repertoires in cytomegalovirus infection. Across the whole study: CMV infection together with matching HLA type was indicated by public TCR beta signatures.

General study points: The study found HLA-C-restricted CMV-specific TCR beta clonotypes dominating the ex vivo response. Summed frequency of public TCR beta families distinguished CMV carriers with the relevant HLA.

The CDR3 is made up of 14 amino acids. Looked up from germline, CDR1 is MNHNS and CDR2 is SASEGT. V lost 4 bases and J lost 8, with 17 bases in between. This clonotype was detected many times. Its antigen remains unknown. TCRdb re-called the reads with MiXCR, one entry per CDR3 protein. The sample holds roughly 310,000 distinct CDR3 sequences, about 17% seen once. The chain recombines TRBV6-1 with TRBJ1-2; D may be TRBD1 (5 bases). The sequenced sample consisted of PBMCs. This TCR was sampled from a human donor in good health (CMV status not recorded). Some clones in this sample may be carry-over from other donors' samples. For the CDR3, the DNA is TGTGCCAGCAGTGCGAACAGGCGAACGGGCGGCTACACCTTC. This translates into CASSANRRTGGYTF.